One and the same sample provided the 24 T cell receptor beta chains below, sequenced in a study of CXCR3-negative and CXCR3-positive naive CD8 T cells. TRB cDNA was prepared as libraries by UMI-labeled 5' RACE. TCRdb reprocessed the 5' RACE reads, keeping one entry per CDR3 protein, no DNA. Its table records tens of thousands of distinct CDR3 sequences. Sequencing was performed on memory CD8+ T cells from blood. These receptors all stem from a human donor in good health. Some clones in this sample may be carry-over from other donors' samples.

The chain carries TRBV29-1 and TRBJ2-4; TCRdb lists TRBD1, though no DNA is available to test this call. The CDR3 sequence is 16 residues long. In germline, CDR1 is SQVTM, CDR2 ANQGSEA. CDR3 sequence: CSVEEAGAIAKNIQYF.

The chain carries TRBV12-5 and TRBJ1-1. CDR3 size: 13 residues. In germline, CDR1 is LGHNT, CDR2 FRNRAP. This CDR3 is CASEDFGNTEAFF.

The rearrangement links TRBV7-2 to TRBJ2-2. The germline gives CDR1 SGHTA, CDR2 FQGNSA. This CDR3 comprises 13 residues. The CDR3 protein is CASNREGTGELFF.

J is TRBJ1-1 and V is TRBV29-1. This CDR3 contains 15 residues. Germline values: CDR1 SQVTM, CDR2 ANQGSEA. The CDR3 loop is CSVEGLGMVSTEAFF. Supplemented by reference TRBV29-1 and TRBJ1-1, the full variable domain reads SAVISQKPSRDICQRGTSLTIQCQVDSQVTMMFWYRQQPGQSLTLIATANQGSEATYESGFVIDKFPISRPNLTFSTLTVSNMSPEDSSIYLCSVEGLGMVSTEAFFGQGTRLTVV.

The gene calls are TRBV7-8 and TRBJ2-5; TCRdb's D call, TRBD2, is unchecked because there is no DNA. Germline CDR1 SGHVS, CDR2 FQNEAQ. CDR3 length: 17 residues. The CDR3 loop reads CASSLRKAGGLQETQYF.

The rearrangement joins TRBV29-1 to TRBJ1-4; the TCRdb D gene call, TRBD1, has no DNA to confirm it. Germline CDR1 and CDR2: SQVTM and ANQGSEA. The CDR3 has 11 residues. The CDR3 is CSAEREEKLFF.

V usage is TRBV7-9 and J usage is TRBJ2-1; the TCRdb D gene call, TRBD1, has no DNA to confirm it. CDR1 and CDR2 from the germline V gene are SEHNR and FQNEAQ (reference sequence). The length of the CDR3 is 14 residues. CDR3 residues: CASSLGGVLNEQFF.

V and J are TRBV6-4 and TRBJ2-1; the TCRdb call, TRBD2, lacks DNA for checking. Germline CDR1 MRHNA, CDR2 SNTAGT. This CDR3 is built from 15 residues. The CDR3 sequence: CASSERASGGAGQFF.

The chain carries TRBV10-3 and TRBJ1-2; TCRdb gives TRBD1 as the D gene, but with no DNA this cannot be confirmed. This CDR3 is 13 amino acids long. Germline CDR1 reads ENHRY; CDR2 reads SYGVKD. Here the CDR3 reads CAIRVDRDYGYTF.

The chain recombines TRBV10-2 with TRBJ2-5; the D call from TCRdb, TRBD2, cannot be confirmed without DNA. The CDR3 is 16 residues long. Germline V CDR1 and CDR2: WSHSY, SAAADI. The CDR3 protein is CASSAILWGVQETQYF.

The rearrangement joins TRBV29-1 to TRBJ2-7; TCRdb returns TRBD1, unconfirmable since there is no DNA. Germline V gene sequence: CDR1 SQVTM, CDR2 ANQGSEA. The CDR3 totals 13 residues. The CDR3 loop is CSVEAETGYEQYF.

The CDR3 reads CASSTERDSQVSCYTF. V is TRBV6-5 and J is TRBJ1-2; no DNA is available, so the TRBD1 call from TCRdb remains unchecked. The CDR3 contains 16 residues. Germline CDR1 and CDR2: MNHEY and SVGAGI.

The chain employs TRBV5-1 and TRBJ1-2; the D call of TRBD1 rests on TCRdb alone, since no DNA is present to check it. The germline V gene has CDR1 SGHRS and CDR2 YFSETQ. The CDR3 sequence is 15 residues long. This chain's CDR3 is CASSDRDSANYGYTF.

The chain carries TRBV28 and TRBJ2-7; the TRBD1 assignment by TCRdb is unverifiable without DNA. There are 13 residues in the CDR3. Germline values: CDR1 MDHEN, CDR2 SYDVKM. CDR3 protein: CASRPQGTYEQYF. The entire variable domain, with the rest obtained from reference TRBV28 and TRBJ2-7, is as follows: DVKVTQSSRYLVKRTGEKVFLECVQDMDHENMFWYRQDPGLGLRLIYFSYDVKMKEKGDIPEGYSVSREKKERFSLILESASTNQTSMYLCASRPQGTYEQYFGPGTRLTVT.

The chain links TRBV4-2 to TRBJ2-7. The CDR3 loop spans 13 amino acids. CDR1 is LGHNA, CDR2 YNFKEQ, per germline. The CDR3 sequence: CASSQSSSYEQYF.

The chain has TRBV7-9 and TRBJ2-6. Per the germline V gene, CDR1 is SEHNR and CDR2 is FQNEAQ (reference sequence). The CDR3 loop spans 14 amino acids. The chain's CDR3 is CASSLSTGANVLTF.

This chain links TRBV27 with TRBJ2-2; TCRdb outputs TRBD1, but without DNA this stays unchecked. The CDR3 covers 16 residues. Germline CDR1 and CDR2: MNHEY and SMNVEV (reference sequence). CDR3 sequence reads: CASSHPGRENTGELFF.

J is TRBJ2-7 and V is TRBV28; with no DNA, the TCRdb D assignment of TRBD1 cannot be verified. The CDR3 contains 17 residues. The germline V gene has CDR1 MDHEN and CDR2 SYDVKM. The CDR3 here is CASHTNILTASSYEQYF.

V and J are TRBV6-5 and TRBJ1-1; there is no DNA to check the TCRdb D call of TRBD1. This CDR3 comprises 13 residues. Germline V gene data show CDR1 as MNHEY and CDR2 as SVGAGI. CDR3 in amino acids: CASRQGIYTEAFF.

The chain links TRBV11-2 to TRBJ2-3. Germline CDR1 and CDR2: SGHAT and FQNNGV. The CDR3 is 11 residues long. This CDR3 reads CASAWADTQYF.

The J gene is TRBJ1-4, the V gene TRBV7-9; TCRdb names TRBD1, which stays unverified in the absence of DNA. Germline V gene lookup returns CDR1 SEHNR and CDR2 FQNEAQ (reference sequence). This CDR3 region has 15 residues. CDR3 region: CASSTRQGLEEKLFF.

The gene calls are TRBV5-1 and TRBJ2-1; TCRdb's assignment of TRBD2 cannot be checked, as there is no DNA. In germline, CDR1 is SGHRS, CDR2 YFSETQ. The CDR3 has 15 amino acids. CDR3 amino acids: CASSPSVAGYNEQFF.

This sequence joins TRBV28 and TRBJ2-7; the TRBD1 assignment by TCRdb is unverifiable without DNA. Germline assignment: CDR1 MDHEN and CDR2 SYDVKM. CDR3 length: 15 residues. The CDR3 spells CASSPPGATLYEQYF. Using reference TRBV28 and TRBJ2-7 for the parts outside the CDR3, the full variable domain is DVKVTQSSRYLVKRTGEKVFLECVQDMDHENMFWYRQDPGLGLRLIYFSYDVKMKEKGDIPEGYSVSREKKERFSLILESASTNQTSMYLCASSPPGATLYEQYFGPGTRLTVT.

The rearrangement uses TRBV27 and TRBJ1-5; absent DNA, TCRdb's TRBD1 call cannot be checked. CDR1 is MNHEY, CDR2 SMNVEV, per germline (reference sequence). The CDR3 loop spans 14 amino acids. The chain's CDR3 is CASSLSWGDQPQHF.